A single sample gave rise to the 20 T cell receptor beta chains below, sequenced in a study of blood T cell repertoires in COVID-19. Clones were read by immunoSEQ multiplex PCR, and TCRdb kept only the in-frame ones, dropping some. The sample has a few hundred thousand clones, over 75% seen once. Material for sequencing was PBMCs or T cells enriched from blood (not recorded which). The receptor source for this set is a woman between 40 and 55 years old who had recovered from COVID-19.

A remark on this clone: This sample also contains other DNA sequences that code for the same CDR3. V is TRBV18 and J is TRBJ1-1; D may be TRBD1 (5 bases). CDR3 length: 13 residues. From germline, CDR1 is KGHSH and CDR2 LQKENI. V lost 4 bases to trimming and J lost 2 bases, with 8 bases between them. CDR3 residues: CASSLQGNTEAFF. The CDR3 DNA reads TGTGCCAGCTCACTTCAGGGTAACACTGAAGCTTTCTTT. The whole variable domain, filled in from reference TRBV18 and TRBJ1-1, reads NAGVMQNPRHLVRRRGQEARLRCSPMKGHSHVYWYRQLPEEGLKFMVYLQKENIIDESGMPKERFSAEFPKEGPSILRIQQVVRGDSAAYFCASSLQGNTEAFFGQGTRLTVV.

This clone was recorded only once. The DNA for the CDR3 is TGTGCCAGCATCCTTCGGGGGGGAAAGGGAGAAGAGACCCAGTACTTC. Protein: CASILRGGKGEETQYF. The chain carries TRBV3-1 (or the pseudogene TRBV3-2) and TRBJ2-5, with 8 nucleotides matching TRBD2. With 7 bases clipped from V and 3 bases from J, the junction kept 13 bases outside the gene matches. The germline V gene encodes CDR1 LGHDT and CDR2 YNNKEL (reference sequence). This CDR3 spans 16 amino acids.

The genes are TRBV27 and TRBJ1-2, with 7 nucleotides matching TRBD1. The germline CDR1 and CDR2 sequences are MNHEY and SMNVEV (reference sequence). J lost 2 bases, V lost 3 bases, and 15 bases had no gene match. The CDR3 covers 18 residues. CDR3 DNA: TGTGCCAGCAGTTTGACCGGGGGTTTGGGACAGTACAACTATGGCTACACCTTC. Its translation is CASSLTGGLGQYNYGYTF.

The CDR3 DNA reads TGCAGCGTTACCGGGACAGGGGTTAACTATGGCTACACCTTC. Its protein is CSVTGTGVNYGYTF. The chain carries TRBV29-1 and TRBJ1-2; TRBD1 matches 10 bases. Germline V gives CDR1 SQVTM, CDR2 ANQGSEA. V lost 5 bases and J lost 1; bases outside the gene matches: 4. This CDR3 is built from 14 residues.

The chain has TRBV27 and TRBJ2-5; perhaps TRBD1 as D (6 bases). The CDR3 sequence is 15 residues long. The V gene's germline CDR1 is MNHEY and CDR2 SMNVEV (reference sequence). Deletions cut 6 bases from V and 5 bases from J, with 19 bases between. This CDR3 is CASSQWDTQGETQYF. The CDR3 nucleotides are TGTGCCAGCAGCCAGTGGGACACTCAGGGGGAGACCCAGTACTTC.

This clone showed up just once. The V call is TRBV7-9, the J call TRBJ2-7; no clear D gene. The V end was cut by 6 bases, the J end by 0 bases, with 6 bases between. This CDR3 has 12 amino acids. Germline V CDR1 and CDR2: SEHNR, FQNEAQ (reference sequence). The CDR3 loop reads CASRRLSYEQYF. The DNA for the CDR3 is TGTGCCAGCAGGCGCCTCTCCTACGAGCAGTACTTC.

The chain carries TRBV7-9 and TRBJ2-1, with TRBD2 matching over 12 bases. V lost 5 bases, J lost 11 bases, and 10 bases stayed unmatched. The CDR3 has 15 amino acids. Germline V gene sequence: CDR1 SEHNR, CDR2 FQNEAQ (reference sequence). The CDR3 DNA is TGTGCCAGCAGCCTGACTAGCGGGAGAGGGGTGAAGCAGTTCTTC. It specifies CASSLTSGRGVKQFF.

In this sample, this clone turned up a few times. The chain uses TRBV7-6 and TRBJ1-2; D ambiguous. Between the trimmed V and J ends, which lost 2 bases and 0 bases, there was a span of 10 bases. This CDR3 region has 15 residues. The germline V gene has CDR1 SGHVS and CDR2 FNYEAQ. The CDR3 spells CASSLTRSTNYGYTF. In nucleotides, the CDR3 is TGTGCCAGCAGCTTAACGAGGAGCACTAACTATGGCTACACCTTC.

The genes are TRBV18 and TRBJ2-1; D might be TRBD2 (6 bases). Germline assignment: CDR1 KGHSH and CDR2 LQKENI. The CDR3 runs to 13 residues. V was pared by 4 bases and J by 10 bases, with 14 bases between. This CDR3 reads CASSRDWASEQFF. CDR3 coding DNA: TGTGCCAGCTCACGGGACTGGGCGAGCGAGCAGTTCTTC.

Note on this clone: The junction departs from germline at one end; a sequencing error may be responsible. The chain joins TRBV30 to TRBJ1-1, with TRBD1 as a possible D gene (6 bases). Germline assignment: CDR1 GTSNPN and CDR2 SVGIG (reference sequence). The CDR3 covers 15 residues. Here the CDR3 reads CAWSSGDLMNAEAFF. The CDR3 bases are TGTGCCTGGAGTTCAGGGGACCTCATGAACGCTGAAGCTTTCTTT.

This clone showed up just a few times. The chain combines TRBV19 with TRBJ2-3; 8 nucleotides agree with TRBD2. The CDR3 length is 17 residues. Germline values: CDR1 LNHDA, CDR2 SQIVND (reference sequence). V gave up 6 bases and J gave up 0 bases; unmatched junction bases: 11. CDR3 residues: CASSPRGGPKSTDTQYF. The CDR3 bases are TGTGCCAGTAGCCCACGGGGGGGTCCTAAAAGCACAGATACGCAGTATTTT.

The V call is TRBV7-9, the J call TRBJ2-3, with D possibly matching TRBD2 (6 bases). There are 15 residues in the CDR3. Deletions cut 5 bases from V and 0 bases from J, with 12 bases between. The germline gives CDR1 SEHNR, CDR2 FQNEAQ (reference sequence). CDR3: CASSRSGTSTDTQYF. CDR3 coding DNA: TGTGCCAGCAGCCGTAGCGGAACTAGCACAGATACGCAGTATTTT.

CDR3 coding DNA: TGTGCCTGGAGCCTCACTAGCGGGAGGGCGTATGAGCAGTTCTTC. Amino acid sequence: CAWSLTSGRAYEQFF. The rearrangement uses TRBV30 and TRBJ2-1; the match to TRBD2 covers 13 bases. Losses at the gene ends were 3 bases for V and 8 bases for J; bases not matched to a gene: 7. The length of the CDR3 is 15 residues. The germline CDR1 and CDR2 sequences are GTSNPN and SVGIG (reference sequence).

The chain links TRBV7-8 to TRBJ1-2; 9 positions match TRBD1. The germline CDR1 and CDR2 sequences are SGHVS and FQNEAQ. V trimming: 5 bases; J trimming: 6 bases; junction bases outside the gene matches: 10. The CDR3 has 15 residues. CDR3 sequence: CASSIQRQGGNGYTF. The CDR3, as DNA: TGTGCCAGCAGCATCCAAAGACAGGGGGGGAATGGCTACACCTTC.

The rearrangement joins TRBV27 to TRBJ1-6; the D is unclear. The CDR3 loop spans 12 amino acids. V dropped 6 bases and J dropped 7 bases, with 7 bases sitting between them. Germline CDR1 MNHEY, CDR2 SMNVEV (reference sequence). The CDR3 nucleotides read TGTGCCAGCAGAACACAGAATTCACCCCTCCACTTT. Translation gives CASRTQNSPLHF.

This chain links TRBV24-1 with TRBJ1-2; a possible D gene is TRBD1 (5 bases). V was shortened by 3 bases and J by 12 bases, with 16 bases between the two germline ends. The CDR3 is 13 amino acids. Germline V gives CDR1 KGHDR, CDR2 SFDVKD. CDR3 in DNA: TGTGCCACCAGTGATGGGGCCCATCCTCCCCACACCTTC. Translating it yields CATSDGAHPPHTF.

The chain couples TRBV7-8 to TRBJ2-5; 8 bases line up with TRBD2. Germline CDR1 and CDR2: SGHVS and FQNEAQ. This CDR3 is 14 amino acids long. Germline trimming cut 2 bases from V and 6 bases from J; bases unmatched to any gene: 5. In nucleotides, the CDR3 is TGTGCCAGCAGCTTAAAGCGGGAGCGACAGACCCAGTACTTC. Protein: CASSLKRERQTQYF.

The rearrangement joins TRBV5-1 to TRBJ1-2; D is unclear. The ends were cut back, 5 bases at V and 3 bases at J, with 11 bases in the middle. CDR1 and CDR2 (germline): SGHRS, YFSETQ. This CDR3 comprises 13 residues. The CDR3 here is CASSAQEHYGYTF. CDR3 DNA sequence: TGCGCCAGCAGTGCGCAGGAACACTATGGCTACACCTTC.

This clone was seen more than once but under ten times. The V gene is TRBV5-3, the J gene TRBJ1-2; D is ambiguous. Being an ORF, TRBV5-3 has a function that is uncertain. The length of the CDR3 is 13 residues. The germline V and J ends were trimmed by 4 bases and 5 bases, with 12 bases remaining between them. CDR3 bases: TGTGCCAGAAGCCACGCAGGCAGTTATGGCTACACCTTC. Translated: CARSHAGSYGYTF.

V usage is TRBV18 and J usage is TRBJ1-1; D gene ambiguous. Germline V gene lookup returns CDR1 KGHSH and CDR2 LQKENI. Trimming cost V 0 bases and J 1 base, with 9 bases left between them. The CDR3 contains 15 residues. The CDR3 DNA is TGTGCCAGCTCACCACCTAGGAGCCAGAACACTGAAGCTTTCTTT. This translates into CASSPPRSQNTEAFF.